Below, 7 T cell receptor beta chains from the same sample are listed, as sequenced in a study of blood T cell repertoires in COVID-19. Generated by immunoSEQ multiplex PCR, the TCRdb table keeps only in-frame clones and is missing some. The table has around 140,000 clones, around 80% seen once. Sequenced sample: PBMCs or T cells enriched from blood (not recorded which). The receptors come from a man aged 35 to 55 with acute COVID-19.

This chain links TRBV6-1 with TRBJ1-5; D is ambiguous. CDR3 length: 14 amino acids. Germline values: CDR1 MNHNS, CDR2 SASEGT. Deletions cut 2 bases from V and 6 bases from J, with 11 bases between. This CDR3 reads CASSENQVPQPQHF. CDR3 in DNA: TGTGCCAGCAGTGAAAACCAGGTCCCTCAGCCCCAGCATTTT.

This clone was seen a single time. This chain uses TRBV3-1 (or the pseudogene TRBV3-2) with TRBJ2-5; D gene unclear. The CDR3 length is 15 residues. Germline assignment: CDR1 LGHDT and CDR2 YNNKEL (reference sequence). Between the trimmed V and J ends, which lost 2 bases and 4 bases, there was a span of 14 bases. The CDR3 sequence is CASSQWLGERETQYF. In nucleotides, the CDR3 is TGTGCCAGCAGCCAATGGCTTGGAGAACGAGAGACCCAGTACTTC.

The DNA for the CDR3 is TGTGCCAGCAGCCGGACTAGCGGGAACACCGGGGAGCTGTTTTTT. As protein: CASSRTSGNTGELFF. This rearrangement joins TRBV3-1 (or the pseudogene TRBV3-2) to TRBJ2-2; TRBD2 agrees at 10 bases. Germline lookup yields CDR1 LGHDT and CDR2 YNNKEL (reference sequence). Trimming cost V 4 bases and J 1 base; bases outside gene matches: 0. CDR3 size: 15 residues.

The genes are TRBV28 and TRBJ1-5; TRBD1 aligns across 8 bases. CDR3 length: 14 amino acids. Germline V CDR1 and CDR2: MDHEN, SYDVKM. V shed 3 bases and J 5 bases; nucleotides not matched to a gene: 3. The CDR3 protein is CASSFYRGDQPQHF. The CDR3 DNA is TGTGCCAGCAGTTTTTACAGGGGGGATCAGCCCCAGCATTTT.

This clone was recorded only once. The rearrangement uses TRBV5-8 and TRBJ2-5; 13 bases map to TRBD2. The CDR3 is 16 amino acids. With V trimmed by 4 bases and J by 5 bases, 8 bases remained unmatched. Germline lookup yields CDR1 SGHTS and CDR2 YDEGEE. CDR3 amino acids: CASSGTGTSGTETQYF. The CDR3 bases are TGTGCCAGCAGCGGGACCGGGACTAGCGGGACGGAGACCCAGTACTTC. Based on the CDR3 plus reference TRBV5-8 and TRBJ2-5, the full variable domain is EAGVTQSPTHLIKTRGQQATLRCSPISGHTSVYWYQQALGLGLQFLLWYDEGEERNRGNFPPRFSGRQFPNYSSELNVNALELEDSALYLCASSGTGTSGTETQYFGPGTRLLVL.

The V and J genes are TRBV28 and TRBJ1-2; possible D gene TRBD1, 6 bases. This CDR3 has 16 residues. Germline loops: CDR1 MDHEN, CDR2 SYDVKM. V was trimmed by 6 bases and J by 2 bases, leaving 19 bases between them. CDR3 DNA sequence: TGTGCCAGCAGACAACCGGGACAACAGGGCAACTATGGCTACACCTTC. This sequence encodes CASRQPGQQGNYGYTF.

The chain links TRBV4-2 to TRBJ1-4, with 8 bases lining up with TRBD1. This CDR3 is built from 15 residues. Germline CDR1 LGHNA, CDR2 YNFKEQ. Unmatched junction bases numbered 9, after V lost 4 bases and J lost 8 bases. The CDR3 is CASSLEQGVSEKLFF. DNA of the CDR3: TGTGCCAGCAGCCTGGAACAGGGGGTTAGCGAAAAACTGTTTTTT.